This entry is about one T cell receptor (beta chain). The antigen is not known. The CDR3 is made up of 17 amino acids. Per the germline V gene, CDR1 is SEHNR and CDR2 is FQNEAQ (reference sequence). The V end lost 1 base, the J end lost 0 bases, and 13 bases lay between the germline ends. This record belongs to a study of T cell responses to AZD1222 COVID-19 vaccine. Study conclusions and caveats: Increased Spike-specific TCR breadth and depth were observed after two AZD1222 doses.

Profiled with immunoSEQ multiplex PCR; TCRdb holds only in-frame clones, not every one. Among under 150,000 clones listed, almost 95% were seen once. Sequencing was performed on peripheral blood, taken 28 days after the second AZD1222 dose. This sequence was found in an adult who received the AZD1222 COVID-19 vaccine. The chain links TRBV7-9 to TRBJ1-5, with D perhaps TRBD1 (5 bases). The CDR3 reads CASSLGAGGDSNQPQHF. CDR3 bases: TGTGCCAGCAGCTTAGGAGCGGGGGGTGATAGCAATCAGCCCCAGCATTTT.